This is a list of T cell receptor beta chains from one sample in a study of T cell responses to AZD1222 COVID-19 vaccine. Only in-frame clones appear in the TCRdb table, and some are missing; sequencing was by immunoSEQ multiplex PCR. The table lists roughly 150,000 clones, 90% to 95% of them singletons. The material was peripheral blood, obtained 28 days after the second AZD1222 dose. The receptors derive from an adult who received the AZD1222 COVID-19 vaccine. The CDR3 runs from the conserved cysteine through the conserved F or W. Each record gives: J gene, clone size, V gene, CDR3 protein. Clone size is not always given. Where it is, it says once, few, many or a class for expanded clones.

>TRBJ1-2|-|TRBV7-9
CASSQATVHGYTF
>TRBJ2-7|-|TRBV5-1
CASMQSYEQYF
>TRBJ1-1|-|TRBV7-9
CASSLATLDGAFF
>TRBJ1-2|-|TRBV6-5
CASHPETGSLGYTF
>TRBJ2-7|-|TRBV27
CASVGTAHHSYEQYF
>TRBJ1-4|-|TRBV2
CASRGTGWANEKLFF
>TRBJ1-1|-|TRBV13
CASSLLGDRDSPSTEAFF
>TRBJ2-7|-|TRBV5-6
CASSLGTFAYEQYF
>TRBJ1-5|few|TRBV12-3/TRBV12-4
CASSLGNQPQHF
>TRBJ2-7|-|TRBV19
CASSTGQGFEQYF
>TRBJ2-1|-|TRBV27
CASRNRVLSHNEQFF
>TRBJ1-2|-|TRBV5-5
CASSLEGARYGYTF
>TRBJ1-2|-|TRBV6-4
CASSRTGDNYGYTF
>TRBJ1-5|-|TRBV15
CATSRDYRNQPQHF
>TRBJ1-3|-|TRBV3-1/TRBV3-2
CASSQGRPSSGNTIYF
>TRBJ2-1|-|TRBV5-4
CASSWVATSGANEQFF
>TRBJ2-3|-|TRBV5-1
CASTQKYPAEDTQYF
>TRBJ2-3|-|TRBV3-1/TRBV3-2
CASSQVSGESTDTQYF
>TRBJ2-2|-|TRBV28
CATLHQGRVTGELFF
>TRBJ1-3|-|TRBV30
CACRTGAGNTIYF
>TRBJ2-1|-|TRBV19
CASGGPELYNEQFF
>TRBJ1-3|-|TRBV5-1
CASSLNTGAGNTIYF
>TRBJ2-5|-|TRBV6-5
CASSYSQDREETQYF
>TRBJ1-2|-|TRBV6-5
CASSYSGHGYTF
>TRBJ2-1|-|TRBV6-4
CASSVALAGGSQQFF
>TRBJ2-7|-|TRBV6-5
CASSQTDIAYEQYF
>TRBJ1-1|-|TRBV5-1
CASSLGGSTEAFF
>TRBJ2-7|-|TRBV6-5
CASSYAGQGIYEQYF
>TRBJ1-2|once|TRBV15
CATSPPNGYGYTF
>TRBJ1-5|-|TRBV27
CASSKGGPAFYSNQPQHF
>TRBJ2-4|-|TRBV19
CASRNPLSGENIQYF
>TRBJ1-3|-|TRBV19
CASNGNTIYF
>TRBJ2-1|-|TRBV11-1
CASSSSGTGSSFF
>TRBJ1-1|-|TRBV25-1
CASSEWGQVNTEAFF
>TRBJ2-7|-|TRBV4-1
CASSQGWEREQYF
>TRBJ1-1|-|TRBV4-2
CASSQDWGGGNTEAFF
>TRBJ2-3|-|TRBV10-2
CASRPSGLTDTQYF
>TRBJ2-5|-|TRBV24-1
CASSSGTNQETQYF
>TRBJ2-7|-|TRBV30
CAWNTGVLAYEQYF
>TRBJ2-7|-|TRBV6-1
CASSEGTSSYEQYF
>TRBJ1-1|-|TRBV7-9
CASSLWGAERNNNPEAFF
>TRBJ1-3|-|TRBV6-5
CASRRTGVRNTIYF
>TRBJ2-5|-|TRBV7-9
CASRPLTSGSVLETQYF